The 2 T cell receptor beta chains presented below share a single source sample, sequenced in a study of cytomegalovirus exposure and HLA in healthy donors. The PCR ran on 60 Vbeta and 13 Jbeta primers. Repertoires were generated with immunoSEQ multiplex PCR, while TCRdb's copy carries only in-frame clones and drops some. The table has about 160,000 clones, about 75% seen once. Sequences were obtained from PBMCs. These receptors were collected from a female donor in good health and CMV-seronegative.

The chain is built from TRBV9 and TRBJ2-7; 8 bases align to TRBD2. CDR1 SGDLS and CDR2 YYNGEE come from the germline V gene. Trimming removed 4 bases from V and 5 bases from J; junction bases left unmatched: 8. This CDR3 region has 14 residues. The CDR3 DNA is TGTGCCAGCAGCTCAACGGGGGGGAACGACGAGCAGTACTTC. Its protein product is CASSSTGGNDEQYF.

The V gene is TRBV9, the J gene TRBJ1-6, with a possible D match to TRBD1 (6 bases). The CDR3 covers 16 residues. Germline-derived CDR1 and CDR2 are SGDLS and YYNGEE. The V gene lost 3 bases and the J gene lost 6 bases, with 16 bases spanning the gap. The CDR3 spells CASSAPLGGANSPLHF. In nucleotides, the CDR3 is TGTGCCAGCAGCGCCCCCTTAGGGGGAGCTAATTCACCCCTCCACTTT.